This T cell receptor beta chain was recovered during a study of T cell responses to AZD1222 COVID-19 vaccine. Generated by immunoSEQ multiplex PCR, the TCRdb table keeps only in-frame clones and is missing some. Altogether roughly 160,000 clones are present, 90% to 95% being singletons, with the ten largest covering approximately 0.6%. The study's findings and limits: Baseline testing showed seropositivity in only six AZD1222 recipients.

The CDR3 runs 14 residues. Germline V CDR1 and CDR2: SEHNR, FQNEAQ (reference sequence). The J segment lost 4 bases and the V segment lost 5 bases, leaving 7 bases of the junction unmatched. This clone was seen just once. Its target is not known. The TCR was taken from an adult in good health. The source was peripheral blood, collected on day 0 of AZD1222 vaccination. This chain connects TRBV7-9 to TRBJ1-2; 7 nucleotides match TRBD1. Here the CDR3 reads CASSQDRAAYGYTF. The CDR3 region has the DNA TGTGCCAGCAGCCAAGACAGGGCCGCCTATGGCTACACCTTC.